The entry that follows covers one T cell receptor beta chain sequence. What it binds is not known. This specimen comes from a study of CD8 T cells in ankylosing spondylitis. General study findings and limits: Enrichment of disease-linked clones was reportedly significant in matched ankylosing spondylitis synovial fluid. The study identified a TCR beta motif of eight highly homologous variants that appeared characteristic of ankylosing spondylitis blood.

The germline CDR1 and CDR2 sequences are SGDLS and YYNGEE. The CDR3 has 17 amino acids. Trimming shortened V by 4 bases and J by 0 bases, and 17 bases separated the two germline ends. Quantitative 5'-RACE was performed with molecular barcodes, and it yielded the TCR beta libraries. Each CDR3 protein gets one entry after TCRdb re-called the 5' RACE reads with MiXCR. The sample carries some 800,000 distinct CDR3 sequences, approximately 10% recorded once. This sequence originates from a male donor with ankylosing spondylitis. The sample consisted of blood, either unsorted or a sorted T cell fraction (not recorded which). The rearrangement uses TRBV9 and TRBJ1-3; D gene uncertain. This chain's CDR3 is CASSPRSGDLSGNTIYF. The CDR3 DNA reads as TGTGCCAGCAGCCCCCGATCCGGAGACCTCTCTGGAAACACCATATATTTT.